Below, 3 T cell receptor beta chains from the same sample are listed, as sequenced in a study of blood T cell repertoires in COVID-19. Sequenced by immunoSEQ multiplex PCR; TCRdb stores in-frame clones only, minus some. The sample lists fewer than 300,000 clones, 88% occurring once. The sequenced sample was peripheral blood. These receptors came from a middle-aged woman who had recovered from COVID-19.

V gene TRBV4-1 combines with J gene TRBJ2-7; the D gene is possibly TRBD1 (5 bases). V was shortened by 1 base and J by 5 bases, with 9 bases between the two germline ends. Looked up from germline, CDR1 is MGHRA and CDR2 is YSYEKL. CDR3 length: 13 amino acids. The CDR3 nucleotides are TGCGCCAGCAGCCAAGGATCCAGGGACGAGCAGTACGTC. Translating it yields CASSQGSRDEQYV.

The genes are TRBV5-8 and TRBJ2-7; TRBD2 aligns across 8 bases. V lost 0 bases to trimming and J lost 0 bases; unmatched junction nucleotides: 5. Germline V CDR1 and CDR2: SGHTS, YDEGEE. This CDR3 has 16 amino acids. CDR3: CASSLGLAGPSYEQYF. Here the CDR3 DNA reads TGTGCCAGCAGCTTGGGCCTAGCGGGCCCCTCCTACGAGCAGTACTTC.

The chain combines TRBV4-2 with TRBJ1-2, with 7 bases aligning to TRBD1. The V gene end was trimmed by 2 bases and the J gene end by 4 bases; junction bases not matched to a gene: 7. Germline loops: CDR1 LGHNA, CDR2 YNFKEQ. The CDR3 covers 15 residues. Written as DNA, the CDR3 is TGTGCCAGCAGCCAAAGCCGACAGGGAGGCTATGGCTACACCTTC. Its protein is CASSQSRQGGYGYTF.